This is a list of T cell receptor beta chains from one sample in a study of CD8+CD57+ T cells in acquired aplastic anemia. TCRdb used MiXCR to reprocess the reads, holding one entry per CDR3 protein. The sample holds about 190,000 distinct CDR3 sequences, about 53% seen once. The sequenced sample consisted of sorted CD4+, CD8+, or CD8+CD57+ T cells (not recorded which) from PBMCs. These receptors all stem from a human donor in good health, serving as a control. Each CDR3 is given with its conserved first and last residue. A D gene is named only where the DNA matches it firmly. Clone size is stated in some rows and not others, as once, few, many or a class when expanded.

v_gene	j_gene	abundance	d_gene	CDR3nt	CDR3aa
TRBV4-2	TRBJ1-4	NA	NA	TGTGCCAGCAGCCAAGGGACTAGCGGGGAAACTAATGAAAAACTGTTTTTT	CASSQGTSGETNEKLFF
TRBV28	TRBJ2-6	once	NA	TGTGCCAGCGCCAAAGGGAGCTCTGGGGCCAACGTCCTGACTTTC	CASAKGSSGANVLTF
TRBV6-1	TRBJ1-3	NA	TRBD1	TGTGCCAGCAGTGAACCAATGGCAGGGGGACGAAACACCATATATTTT	CASSEPMAGGRNTIYF
TRBV15	TRBJ2-5	NA	NA	TGTGCCACCAGCAGAAAACGGGGGGCCGTAGGGGAGACCCAGTACTTC	CATSRKRGAVGETQYF
TRBV24-1	TRBJ1-2	NA	NA	TGTGCCACCAGTGATTTCTCCGGGATCGGTGGCTACACCTTC	CATSDFSGIGGYTF
TRBV24-1	TRBJ2-2	few	NA	TGTGCCACCAGTCGGGCTTCCGCCGGGGAGCTGTTTTTT	CATSRASAGELFF
TRBV19	TRBJ2-3	many	TRBD2	TGTGCCACCGAGGGACTAGCGGGATCAGATACGCAGTATTTT	CATEGLAGSDTQYF
TRBV20-1	TRBJ2-1	NA	NA	TGCAGTGCTAGCTCTAGTGACAATGAGCAGTTCTTC	CSASSSDNEQFF
TRBV29-1	TRBJ2-6	once	NA	TGCAGCGTCTATCACAGCTCTGGGGCCAACGTCCTGACTTTC	CSVYHSSGANVLTF
TRBV20-1	TRBJ2-1	many	TRBD2	TGCAGTGCTAGAGTCTTGGCTAGCGGGGGGTACAATGAGCAGTTCTTC	CSARVLASGGYNEQFF
TRBV5-1	TRBJ2-7	NA	TRBD2	TGTGCCAGCAGCTGGACCATGACTAGCGGGGACGAGCAGTACTTC	CASSWTMTSGDEQYF
TRBV12-3/TRBV12-4	TRBJ1-1	NA	TRBD1	TGTGCCAGCACCAACTACCGCGGGACAGGGGGTACTGAAGCTTTCTTT	CASTNYRGTGGTEAFF
TRBV7-2	TRBJ2-2	once	TRBD1	TGTGCCAGCAGCTTAGAAGGACAGGGCTACGGGGAGCTGTTTTTT	CASSLEGQGYGELFF
TRBV7-7	TRBJ1-1	NA	NA	TGTGCAAGAGGCCGGGCAGGCGACTACACTGAAGCTTTCTTT	CARGRAGDYTEAFF
TRBV7-3	TRBJ2-7	NA	TRBD2	TGTGCCAGCAGCTTAGCAGCGGGGGCCCGCGCAGAGCAGTACTTC	CASSLAAGARAEQYF
TRBV20-1	TRBJ2-7	once	NA	TGCAGTGCTAGAGCCGGATCCCTAGCCTACGAGCAGTACTTC	CSARAGSLAYEQYF
TRBV12-3/TRBV12-4	TRBJ2-7	many	NA	TGTGCCAGCAGTTTAAAGGGATACTCCTACGAGCAGTACTTC	CASSLKGYSYEQYF
TRBV6-5	TRBJ2-7	NA	TRBD2	TGTGCCATCAGTGGTAGCGGGCGCTCCTACGAGCAGTACTTC	CAISGSGRSYEQYF
TRBV12-3/TRBV12-4	TRBJ2-3	NA	NA	TGTGCCAGCAGCTTACAATCGTCCACAGATACGCAGTATTTT	CASSLQSSTDTQYF
TRBV29-1	TRBJ1-2	NA	NA	TGCAGCGAACTACACACGGGTGGCTACACCTTC	CSELHTGGYTF
TRBV15	TRBJ1-1	NA	TRBD1	TGTGCCACCAGCAGGACTCTGGGGCAGGGGGGCACTGAAGCTTTCTTT	CATSRTLGQGGTEAFF
TRBV7-2	TRBJ2-7	NA	NA	TGTGCCAGCAGCTTAGATCGGGGCCACGAGCAGTACTTC	CASSLDRGHEQYF
TRBV7-6	TRBJ2-5	NA	NA	TGTGCCAGCAGCCCTCGTGGGGAGACCCAGTACTTC	CASSPRGETQYF
TRBV7-3	TRBJ1-3	NA	NA	TGTGCCAGCAGTTCGGACGAACCCTCTGGAAACACCATATATTTT	CASSSDEPSGNTIYF
TRBV29-1	TRBJ2-5	NA	TRBD2	TGCAGCGCCGGCGGGGGATACCAACAGACCCAGTACTTC	CSAGGGYQQTQYF
TRBV30	TRBJ2-7	NA	NA	TGTGCCTGGAGAGACGGCTACGAGCAGTACTTC	CAWRDGYEQYF